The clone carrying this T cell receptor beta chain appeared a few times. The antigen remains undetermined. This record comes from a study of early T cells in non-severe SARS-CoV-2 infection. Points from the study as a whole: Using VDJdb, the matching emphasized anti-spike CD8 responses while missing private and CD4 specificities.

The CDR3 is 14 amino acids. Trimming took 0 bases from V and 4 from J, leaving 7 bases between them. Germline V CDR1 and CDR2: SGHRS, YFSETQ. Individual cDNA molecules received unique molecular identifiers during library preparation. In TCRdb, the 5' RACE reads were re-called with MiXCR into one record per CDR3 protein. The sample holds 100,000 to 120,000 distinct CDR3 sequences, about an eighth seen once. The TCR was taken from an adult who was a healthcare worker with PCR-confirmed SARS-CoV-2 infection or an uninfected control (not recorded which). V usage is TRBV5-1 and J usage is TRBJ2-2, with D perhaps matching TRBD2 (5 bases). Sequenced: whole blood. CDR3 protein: CASSLETSTGELFF. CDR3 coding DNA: TGCGCCAGCAGCTTGGAAACTAGCACCGGGGAGCTGTTTTTT.